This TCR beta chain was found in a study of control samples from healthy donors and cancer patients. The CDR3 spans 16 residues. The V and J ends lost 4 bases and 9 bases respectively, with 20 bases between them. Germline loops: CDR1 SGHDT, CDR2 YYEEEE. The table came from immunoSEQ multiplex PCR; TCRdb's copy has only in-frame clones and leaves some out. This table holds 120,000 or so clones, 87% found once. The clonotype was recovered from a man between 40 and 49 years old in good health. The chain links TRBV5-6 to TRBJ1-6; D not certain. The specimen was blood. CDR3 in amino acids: CASSNKQSAPSSPLHF. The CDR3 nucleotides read TGTGCCAGCAGCAATAAACAGTCAGCACCGAGTTCACCCCTCCACTTT.